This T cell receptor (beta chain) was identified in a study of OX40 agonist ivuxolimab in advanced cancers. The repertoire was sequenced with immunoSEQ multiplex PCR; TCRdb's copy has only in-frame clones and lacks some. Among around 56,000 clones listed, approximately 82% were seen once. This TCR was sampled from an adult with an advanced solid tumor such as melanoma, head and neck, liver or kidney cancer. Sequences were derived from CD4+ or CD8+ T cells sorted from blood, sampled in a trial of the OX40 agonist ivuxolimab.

The CDR3 DNA is TGTGCCAGTAGCCGAATTGGACAGGGGGATGAAAAACTGTTTTTT. Encoded protein: CASSRIGQGDEKLFF. The chain couples TRBV19 to TRBJ1-4; TRBD1 matches 10 bases. Germline lookup yields CDR1 LNHDA and CDR2 SQIVND (reference sequence). The V gene end was trimmed by 6 bases and the J gene end by 6 bases; junction bases not matched to a gene: 7. The CDR3 runs 15 residues.